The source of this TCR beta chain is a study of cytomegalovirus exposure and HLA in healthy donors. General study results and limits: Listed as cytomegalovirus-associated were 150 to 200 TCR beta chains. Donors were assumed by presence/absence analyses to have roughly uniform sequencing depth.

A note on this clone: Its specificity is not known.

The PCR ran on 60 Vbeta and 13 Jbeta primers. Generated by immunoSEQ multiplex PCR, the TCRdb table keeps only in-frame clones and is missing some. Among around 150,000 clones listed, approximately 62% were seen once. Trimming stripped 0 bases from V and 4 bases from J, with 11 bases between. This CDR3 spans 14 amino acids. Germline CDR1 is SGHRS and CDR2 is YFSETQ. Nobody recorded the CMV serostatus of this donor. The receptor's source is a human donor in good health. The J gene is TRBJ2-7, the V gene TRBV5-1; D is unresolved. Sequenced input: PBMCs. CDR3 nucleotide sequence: TGCGCCAGCAGCTTGGACCGGTCCGCTTACGAGCAGTACTTC. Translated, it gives CASSLDRSAYEQYF.